These 19 T cell receptor beta chains came from one sample sequenced in a study of CD8 T cells in cerebrospinal fluid in Alzheimer's disease (dated by TCRdb to the early 2020s). The library relied on 10x single-cell sequencing. The instrument given in TCRdb is NextSeq 550. Reads reprocessed by TCRdb are summarized as one entry per CDR3 protein sequence, and DNA is absent. This sample's clone table shows over 1,500 distinct CDR3 sequences. Over 9% of the sample goes to the ten largest clones. Sequenced material: cerebrospinal fluid. The receptors were sampled from a human donor in good health.

By frequency, this clonotype is large (0.1 to 1%). This CDR3 reads CASSLSAGEPYEQYF. The chain is built from TRBV7-6 and TRBJ2-7; the TRBD2 assignment by TCRdb is unverifiable without DNA. This CDR3 contains 15 residues. CDR1 is SGHVS, CDR2 FNYEAQ, per germline.

Measured by frequency, this clonotype is large. The gene calls are TRBV4-3 and TRBJ2-7; TCRdb outputs TRBD1, but without DNA this stays unchecked. The CDR3 is made up of 15 amino acids. From germline, CDR1 is LGHNA and CDR2 YSLEER. CDR3 region: CASSPEGGPNYEQYF.

This clonotype is classed as large by frequency. The rearrangement links TRBV12-3 or TRBV12-4 to TRBJ1-5; TCRdb's D call, TRBD1, is unchecked because there is no DNA. This CDR3 has 14 amino acids. The CDR3: CASSLFGQDQPQHF.

According to its frequency, this clonotype is medium-sized. The V gene is TRBV19, the J gene TRBJ2-4; as DNA is missing, the TRBD2 call by TCRdb cannot be tested. Per germline, CDR1 LNHDA and CDR2 SQIVND (reference sequence). The CDR3 consists of 17 residues. The CDR3 loop reads CASAGTSGAGAKNIQYF. Full variable domain (missing parts from reference TRBV19 and TRBJ2-4): DGGITQSPKYLFRKEGQNVTLSCEQNLNHDAMYWYRQDPGQGLRLIYYSQIVNDFQKGDIAEGYSVSREKKESFPLTVTSAQKNPTAFYLCASAGTSGAGAKNIQYFGAGTRLSVL.

This clonotype shows up as medium-sized by frequency. The chain recombines TRBV9 with TRBJ1-2. Germline V CDR1 and CDR2: SGDLS, YYNGEE. This CDR3 has 13 amino acids. The CDR3 reads CASSVDENYGYTF.

This clonotype is classed as medium-sized by frequency. The chain has TRBV29-1 and TRBJ1-1; the TCRdb call, TRBD1, lacks DNA for checking. The germline gives CDR1 SQVTM, CDR2 ANQGSEA. The CDR3 length is 13 residues. CDR3 residues: CSTRQLPNTEAFF.

This clonotype is labeled medium-sized (0.01 to 0.1%) based on frequency. This chain joins TRBV28 and TRBJ1-2; the TRBD1 assignment by TCRdb is unverifiable without DNA. The CDR3 covers 16 residues. CDR1 MDHEN and CDR2 SYDVKM come from the germline V gene. CDR3 residues: CASSKDRGRLNYGYTF.

Judged by frequency, this clonotype is medium-sized (0.01 to 0.1%). The chain combines TRBV4-3 with TRBJ2-1. Germline CDR1 LGHNA, CDR2 YSLEER. This CDR3 is built from 15 residues. The CDR3 sequence is CASSLAGRLYNEQFF.

This clonotype is identified as medium-sized from frequency. The chain's CDR3 is CASSAGTYNEQFF. The chain couples TRBV28 to TRBJ2-1. Germline values: CDR1 MDHEN, CDR2 SYDVKM. The CDR3 spans 13 residues.

This clonotype registers medium-sized by frequency. The chain recombines TRBV6-6 with TRBJ1-2. This CDR3 is 16 amino acids long. The germline CDR1 and CDR2 sequences are MNHNY and SVGAGI (reference sequence). CDR3: CASSYWTGTKSAGYTF.

In terms of frequency, this clonotype is medium-sized. The chain recombines TRBV7-7 with TRBJ2-1; TCRdb indicates TRBD1, and absent DNA this call remains unverified. Germline V gene lookup returns CDR1 SSHAT and CDR2 FNYEAQ (reference sequence). There are 14 residues in the CDR3. The CDR3 spells CASSQQGTNNEQFF.

This clonotype counts as medium-sized (0.01 to 0.1%) by frequency. V usage is TRBV6-5 and J usage is TRBJ2-1; TCRdb returns TRBD1, unconfirmable since there is no DNA. Germline CDR1 MNHEY, CDR2 SVGAGI. The CDR3 runs 13 residues. The CDR3 loop reads CASHDREDNEQFF.

By frequency, this clonotype registers medium-sized. The CDR3 protein is CASSPGLDEQFF. The chain links TRBV5-1 to TRBJ2-1; the TRBD2 assignment by TCRdb is unverifiable without DNA. Germline loops: CDR1 SGHRS, CDR2 YFSETQ. The CDR3 extends over 12 amino acids.

According to its frequency, this clonotype is large. The V call is TRBV2, the J call TRBJ2-2; TCRdb indicates TRBD1, and absent DNA this call remains unverified. The CDR3 runs to 14 residues. Germline CDR1 and CDR2: SNHLY and FYNNEI. The CDR3: CASSGTVNTGELFF.

Judged by frequency, this clonotype is medium-sized. This rearrangement joins TRBV5-6 to TRBJ2-7; the TCRdb D gene call, TRBD1, has no DNA to confirm it. CDR3 size: 14 residues. Looked up from germline, CDR1 is SGHDT and CDR2 is YYEEEE. The CDR3 here is CASSPRGGSYEQYF.

This clonotype ranks as medium-sized in terms of frequency. The rearrangement links TRBV5-6 to TRBJ2-1; TCRdb's D gene call, TRBD1, goes unchecked for lack of DNA. Germline lookup yields CDR1 SGHDT and CDR2 YYEEEE. The CDR3 runs to 15 residues. This CDR3 is CASSAGTSQYNEQFF. Complete variable domain (other parts from reference TRBV5-6 and TRBJ2-1): DAGVTQSPTHLIKTRGQQVTLRCSPKSGHDTVSWYQQALGQGPQFIFQYYEEEERQRGNFPDRFSGHQFPNYSSELNVNALLLGDSALYLCASSAGTSQYNEQFFGPGTRLTVL.

This clonotype is identified as medium-sized from frequency. The V and J genes are TRBV5-1 and TRBJ2-2; TCRdb lists TRBD2, though no DNA is available to test this call. CDR1 and CDR2 from the germline V gene are SGHRS and YFSETQ. This CDR3 is 16 amino acids long. CDR3: CASSFSSGGNTGELFF.

This clonotype is labeled medium-sized based on frequency. The chain combines TRBV29-1 with TRBJ1-2; the D call of TRBD1 rests on TCRdb alone, since no DNA is present to check it. Germline CDR1 reads SQVTM; CDR2 reads ANQGSEA. The CDR3 runs 12 residues. Here the CDR3 reads CSVIQGNGGYTF.

Its frequency marks this clonotype as large. The rearrangement joins TRBV5-1 to TRBJ2-7. This CDR3 region has 13 residues. Germline V CDR1 and CDR2: SGHRS, YFSETQ. The CDR3 region is CASSSDPSYEQYF.